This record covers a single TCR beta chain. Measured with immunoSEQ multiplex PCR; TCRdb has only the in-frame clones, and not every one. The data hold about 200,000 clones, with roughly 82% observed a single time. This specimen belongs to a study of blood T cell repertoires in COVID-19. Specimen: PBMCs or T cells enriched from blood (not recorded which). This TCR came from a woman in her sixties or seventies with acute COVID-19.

CDR3 sequence reads: CASRQTTNEKLFF. The CDR3 DNA sequence: TGTGCCAGCAGACAGACAACTAATGAAAAACTGTTTTTT. V and J are TRBV12-3 or TRBV12-4 and TRBJ1-4; D unresolved. The ends were cut back, 6 bases at V and 0 bases at J, with 5 bases in the middle. CDR3 size: 13 residues.